Listed below are T cell receptor beta chains from one sample, sequenced in a study of shared clonotypes between healthy human individuals. TCRdb's table, derived via immunoSEQ multiplex PCR, lists solely in-frame clones and lacks some. The table shows about 820,000 clones, with 80% to 95% occurring only once. Sequencing used naive CD8+ T cells sorted from blood. The receptors come from a man aged 25-40 years in good health. CDR3s include the opening cysteine and the closing phenylalanine or tryptophan. A D gene is named only where the DNA matches it firmly. Expanded clones are given a class, and other clones once, few, many or no size at all.

D gene	J gene	V gene	clone size	CDR3 length	CDR3 DNA	CDR3 protein
.	TRBJ1-2	TRBV19	once	13	TGTGCCAGTCTCACGGCTTTGGGGTTTGGCTACACCTTC	CASLTALGFGYTF
TRBD2	TRBJ2-1	TRBV5-1	.	14	TGCGCCAGCAGCTTAGGTGGGACTAGCTCTGAGCAGTTCTTC	CASSLGGTSSEQFF
.	TRBJ2-7	TRBV27	once	12	TGTGCCAGCAGGGGGTTTTCCTACGAGCAGTACTTC	CASRGFSYEQYF
TRBD1	TRBJ1-1	TRBV27	few	17	TGTGCCAGCAGTCCACAGGGGGCGTTGTACATGAACACTGAAGCTTTCTTT	CASSPQGALYMNTEAFF
.	TRBJ2-5	TRBV7-6	.	13	TGTGCCAGCAGCTTAGGCGGGATCGGGACCCAGTACTTC	CASSLGGIGTQYF
TRBD2	TRBJ2-1	TRBV29-1	.	16	TGCAGCGTTCCGAGTCGGGCGGGAGCCCCCTACAATGAGCAGTTCTTC	CSVPSRAGAPYNEQFF
.	TRBJ2-1	TRBV7-2	once	17	TGTGCCAGCAGCCCGGGGGGCGGGACTAACTCCTACAATGAGCAGTTCTTC	CASSPGGGTNSYNEQFF
.	TRBJ1-2	TRBV28	once	18	TGTGCCAGCAGTTTACCCGTGATGACAGCCGAGCTTCCATATGGCTACACCTTC	CASSLPVMTAELPYGYTF
.	TRBJ2-1	TRBV19	.	14	TGTGCCAGTAGTATAGTAGATGGGTACAATGAGCAGTTCTTC	CASSIVDGYNEQFF
.	TRBJ2-5	TRBV13	.	14	TGTGCCAGCAGCCCCTGGACTGATCAAGAGACCCAGTACTTC	CASSPWTDQETQYF
.	TRBJ1-5	TRBV19	.	17	TGTGCCAGTAGTATTATGAAGGGGCCCATAATGATTCAGCCCCAGCATTTT	CASSIMKGPIMIQPQHF
TRBD2	TRBJ2-3	TRBV28	.	16	TGTGCCAGCAGCGGGGTCATAGCGGGAGAATTAGATACGCAGTATTTT	CASSGVIAGELDTQYF
.	TRBJ1-5	TRBV28	.	15	TGTGCCAGCACCTCGCGGGGGGTGTTCAATCAGCCCCAGCATTTT	CASTSRGVFNQPQHF
.	TRBJ1-5	TRBV7-9	.	14	TGTGCCAGCAGCTTTCAAGGGGTGGGTCAGCCCCAGCATTTT	CASSFQGVGQPQHF
TRBD2	TRBJ2-2	TRBV4-1	.	16	TGCGCCAGCAGCCAAATAGCGGGAGAGGCGATCGGGGAGCTGTTTTTT	CASSQIAGEAIGELFF
.	TRBJ1-5	TRBV29-1	.	14	TGCAGCGTTGAAGATCGAGATCCTAATCAGCCCCAGCATTTT	CSVEDRDPNQPQHF
TRBD1	TRBJ2-5	TRBV27	.	15	TGTGCCAGCAGTTTAGTGCAGGGGGAACAAGAGACCCAGTACTTC	CASSLVQGEQETQYF
.	TRBJ2-3	TRBV7-6	.	17	TGTGCCAGCAGCACCTACCCGGACAGGTTGGGAGGGGATACGCAGTATTTT	CASSTYPDRLGGDTQYF
TRBD2	TRBJ2-1	TRBV7-2	.	16	TGTGCCAGCAGCTACCGACTAGCGGGAGTCTACAATGAGCAGTTCTTC	CASSYRLAGVYNEQFF
.	TRBJ2-7	TRBV19	.	12	TGTGCCAGTAGTATTCGGGGCTACGAGCAGTACTTC	CASSIRGYEQYF
.	TRBJ2-1	TRBV6-5	.	15	TGTGCCAGCAGTTACTCTGGGGGGGCAGGCAATGAGCAGTTCTTC	CASSYSGGAGNEQFF
.	TRBJ1-1	TRBV5-6	.	11	TGTGCCAGCAGCTTGGGTCCTGAAGCTTTCTTT	CASSLGPEAFF
.	TRBJ1-5	TRBV7-9	.	14	TGTGCCAGCAGCTTGAACAACGACAATCAGCCCCAGCATTTT	CASSLNNDNQPQHF
TRBD2	TRBJ2-1	TRBV19	.	19	TGTGCCAGTAGTCCTGGGACTAGCGGGACCCTGGCTGCCTACAATGAGCAGTTCTTC	CASSPGTSGTLAAYNEQFF
.	TRBJ2-1	TRBV15	.	12	TGTGCCACCAGCAGACCGGGCGATGAGCAGTTCTTC	CATSRPGDEQFF
TRBD1	TRBJ1-2	TRBV29-1	.	13	TGCAGCGTCTCGGACAGGACTAACTATGGCTACACCTTC	CSVSDRTNYGYTF
.	TRBJ2-7	TRBV5-1	.	15	TGCGCCAGCAGCTTGGGGACGGGAGAGTTTGACGAGCAGTACTTC	CASSLGTGEFDEQYF
.	TRBJ2-2	TRBV28	.	14	TGTGCCAGCAGTTTGCGGATCAACACCGGGGAGCTGTTTTTT	CASSLRINTGELFF
.	TRBJ1-1	TRBV10-3	.	13	TGTGCCACAGAGGGAGGAATAAACACTGAAGCTTTCTTT	CATEGGINTEAFF
.	TRBJ1-1	TRBV28	.	15	TGTGCCAGCAGTCCGGGCAGAGGTTTTGTTGTTGGGGCTTTCTTT	CASSPGRGFVVGAFF
.	TRBJ1-4	TRBV28	.	16	TGTGCCAGCAGGACCCCAAGGACAATGGGAAGGGAAAAACTGTTTTTT	CASRTPRTMGREKLFF
.	TRBJ2-5	TRBV4-3	.	17	TGCGCCAGCAGCCAAGCTGTCGGGGTCCGAAGTGCGGAGACCCAGTACTTC	CASSQAVGVRSAETQYF
.	TRBJ2-2	TRBV27	.	12	TGTGCCAGCAGTTCCCCTCCCGGGGAGCTGTTTTTT	CASSSPPGELFF
TRBD1	TRBJ1-2	TRBV19	.	17	TGTGCCAGTAGTATTCTGTACCGCCGGGACAGGGGACGGGGCTACACCTTC	CASSILYRRDRGRGYTF
.	TRBJ2-1	TRBV11-2	.	16	TGTGCCAGCAGCTTCATGACAGGCCCCCCGTACAATGAGCAGTTCTTC	CASSFMTGPPYNEQFF
.	TRBJ2-7	TRBV7-2	.	16	TGTGCCAGCAGCTTAGTCCCCCTGGCGGTCCGCTACGAGCAGTACTTC	CASSLVPLAVRYEQYF
.	TRBJ2-5	TRBV7-6	.	14	TGTGCCAGCAGCTTAGTTGGGAACAAAGAGACCCAGTACTTC	CASSLVGNKETQYF
.	TRBJ2-1	TRBV29-1	.	10	TGCAGCGGACAAAACACTGAGCAGTTCTTC	CSGQNTEQFF
TRBD1	TRBJ1-2	TRBV28	.	15	TGTGCCAGCAGTACATACAGGGGCCGAGAATATGGCTACACCTTC	CASSTYRGREYGYTF
TRBD2	TRBJ2-3	TRBV7-9	once	18	TGTGCCAGCAGCTTAGAGCGAGCGGGAGGGCCAATCACAGATACGCAGTATTTT	CASSLERAGGPITDTQYF
.	TRBJ2-1	TRBV6-5	.	15	TGTGCCAGCAGTTACTCCGGGGGCTCCTACAATGAGCAGTTCTTC	CASSYSGGSYNEQFF
.	TRBJ2-7	TRBV5-8	.	13	TGTGCCAGCAGTCGCGGGCGCCCCTACGAGCAGTACTTC	CASSRGRPYEQYF
TRBD2	TRBJ2-5	TRBV10-3	.	17	TGTGCCATCAGTGAGAAGACTAGCGGGAGTTACCAAGAGACCCAGTACTTC	CAISEKTSGSYQETQYF
TRBD2	TRBJ2-3	TRBV7-9	.	15	TGTGCCAGCAGCTTCGGGCGGGAGTATCCAGATACGCAGTATTTT	CASSFGREYPDTQYF
TRBD1	TRBJ1-4	TRBV28	.	18	TGTGCCAGCAGTACCCCTCCTCGTCCGGGACAGGGAGATGAAAAACTGTTTTTT	CASSTPPRPGQGDEKLFF
TRBD2	TRBJ2-3	TRBV18	.	16	TGTGCCAGCTCACCAATCTCCGGACTAGTCACAGATACGCAGTATTTT	CASSPISGLVTDTQYF
TRBD1	TRBJ1-1	TRBV10-3	.	15	TGTGCCATCAGTGACCAGACAGGGAGTGGCACTGAAGCTTTCTTT	CAISDQTGSGTEAFF
TRBD1	TRBJ2-7	TRBV9	.	14	TGTGCCAGCAGCAATCAGGGACAGGGGTACGAGCAGTACTTC	CASSNQGQGYEQYF
.	TRBJ2-7	TRBV9	.	14	TGTGCCAGCAGCCCCCGTACCGCTGGGTACGAGCAGTACTTC	CASSPRTAGYEQYF
.	TRBJ2-5	TRBV11-2	.	14	TGTGCCAGCAGCTTAGAAAGGTACCAAGAGACCCAGTACTTC	CASSLERYQETQYF
TRBD2	TRBJ2-7	TRBV11-2	.	15	TGTGCCAGCAGCCTTGAGGCGGTAGCGGGCTACGAGCAGTACTTC	CASSLEAVAGYEQYF
.	TRBJ2-3	TRBV19	once	13	TGTGCCAGTAGTATCTGGGCGGCAGATACGCAGTATTTT	CASSIWAADTQYF
.	TRBJ2-1	TRBV6-1	.	16	TGTGCCAGCAGTGAAGAGTGGCAGACCGAAGTGGATGAGCAGTTCTTC	CASSEEWQTEVDEQFF
.	TRBJ1-1	TRBV4-3	.	15	TGCGCCAGCAGCCAACGGGACATACGGAACACTGAAGCTTTCTTT	CASSQRDIRNTEAFF
TRBD2	TRBJ2-2	TRBV7-2	.	15	TGTGCCAGCAGCCTCTCGACTAGCGGTACCGGGGAGCTGTTTTTT	CASSLSTSGTGELFF
.	TRBJ2-1	TRBV27	.	14	TGTGCCAGCAGTTTATTGAACGCCACAGATGAGCAGTTCTTC	CASSLLNATDEQFF
TRBD1	TRBJ2-7	TRBV4-2	.	14	TGTGCCAGCAGCCAAAGAGGGGGCGGCTACGAGCAGTACTTC	CASSQRGGGYEQYF